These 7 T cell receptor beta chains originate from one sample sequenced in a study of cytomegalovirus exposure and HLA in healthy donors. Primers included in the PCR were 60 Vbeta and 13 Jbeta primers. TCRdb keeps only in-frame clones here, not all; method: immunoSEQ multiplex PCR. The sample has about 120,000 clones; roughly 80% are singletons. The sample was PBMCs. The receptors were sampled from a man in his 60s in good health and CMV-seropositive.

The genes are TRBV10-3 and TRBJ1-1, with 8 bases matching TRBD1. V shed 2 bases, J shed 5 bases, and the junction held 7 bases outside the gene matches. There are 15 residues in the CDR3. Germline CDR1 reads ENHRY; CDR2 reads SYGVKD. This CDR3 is CAISERQGSMTEAFF. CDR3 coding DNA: TGTGCCATCAGTGAGAGACAGGGGTCGATGACTGAAGCTTTCTTT.

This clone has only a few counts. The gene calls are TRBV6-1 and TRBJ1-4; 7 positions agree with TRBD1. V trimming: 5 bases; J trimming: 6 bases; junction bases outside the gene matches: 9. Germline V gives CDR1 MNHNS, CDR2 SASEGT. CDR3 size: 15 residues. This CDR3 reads CASSKGTGVYEKLFF. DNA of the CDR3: TGTGCCAGCAGTAAAGGCACAGGGGTGTATGAAAAACTGTTTTTT.

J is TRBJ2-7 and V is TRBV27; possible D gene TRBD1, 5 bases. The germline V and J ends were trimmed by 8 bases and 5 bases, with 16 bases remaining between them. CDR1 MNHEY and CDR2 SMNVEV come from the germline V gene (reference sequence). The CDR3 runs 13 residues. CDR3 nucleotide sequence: TGTGCCAGCGCGCCCAACCAGGGCGACGAGCAGTACTTC. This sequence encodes CASAPNQGDEQYF.

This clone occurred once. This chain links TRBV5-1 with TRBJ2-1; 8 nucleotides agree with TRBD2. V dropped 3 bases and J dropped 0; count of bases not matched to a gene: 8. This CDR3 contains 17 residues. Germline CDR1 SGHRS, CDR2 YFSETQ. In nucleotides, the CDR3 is TGCGCCAGCAGCTCGGGGCAAGGGACTAGCTCCTACAATGAGCAGTTCTTC. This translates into CASSSGQGTSSYNEQFF. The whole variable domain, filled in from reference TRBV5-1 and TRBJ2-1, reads KAGVTQTPRYLIKTRGQQVTLSCSPISGHRSVSWYQQTPGQGLQFLFEYFSETQRNKGNFPGRFSGRQFSNSRSEMNVSTLELGDSALYLCASSSGQGTSSYNEQFFGPGTRLTVL.

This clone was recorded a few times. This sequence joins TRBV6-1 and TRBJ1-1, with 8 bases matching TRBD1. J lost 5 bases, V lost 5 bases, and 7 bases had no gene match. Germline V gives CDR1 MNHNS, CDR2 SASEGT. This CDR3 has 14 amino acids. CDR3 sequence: CASSFDRGGTEAFF. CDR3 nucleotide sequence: TGTGCCAGCAGTTTCGACAGGGGTGGAACTGAAGCTTTCTTT.

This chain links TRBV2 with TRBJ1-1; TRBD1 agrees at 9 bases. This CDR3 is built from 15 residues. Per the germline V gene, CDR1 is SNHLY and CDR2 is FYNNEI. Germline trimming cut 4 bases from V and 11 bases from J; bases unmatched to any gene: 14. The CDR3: CASSGGIPGTGFAFF. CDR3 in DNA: TGTGCCAGCAGTGGAGGCATTCCCGGGACAGGGTTTGCTTTCTTT. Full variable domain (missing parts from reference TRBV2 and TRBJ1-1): EPEVTQTPSHQVTQMGQEVILRCVPISNHLYFYWYRQILGQKVEFLVSFYNNEISEKSEIFDDQFSVERPDGSNFTLKIRSTKLEDSAMYFCASSGGIPGTGFAFFGQGTRLTVV.

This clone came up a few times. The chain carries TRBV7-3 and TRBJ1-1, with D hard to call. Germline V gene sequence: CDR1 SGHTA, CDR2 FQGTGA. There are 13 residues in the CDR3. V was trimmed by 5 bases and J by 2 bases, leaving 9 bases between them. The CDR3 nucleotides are TGTGCCAGCAGCCGAATGCGTAACACTGAAGCTTTCTTT. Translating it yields CASSRMRNTEAFF.